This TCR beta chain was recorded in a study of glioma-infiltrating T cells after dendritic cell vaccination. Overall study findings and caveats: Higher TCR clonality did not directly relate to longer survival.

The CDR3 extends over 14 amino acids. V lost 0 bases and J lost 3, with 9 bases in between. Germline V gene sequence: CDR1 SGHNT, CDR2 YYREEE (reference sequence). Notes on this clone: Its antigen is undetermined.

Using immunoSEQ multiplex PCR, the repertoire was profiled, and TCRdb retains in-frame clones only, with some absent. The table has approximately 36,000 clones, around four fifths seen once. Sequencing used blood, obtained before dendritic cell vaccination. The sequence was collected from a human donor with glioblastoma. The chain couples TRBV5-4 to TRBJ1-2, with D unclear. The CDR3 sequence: CASSLAYTDYGYTF. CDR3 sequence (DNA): TGTGCCAGCAGCTTGGCCTACACAGACTATGGCTACACCTTC. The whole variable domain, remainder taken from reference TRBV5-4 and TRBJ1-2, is ETGVTQSPTHLIKTRGQQVTLRCSSQSGHNTVSWYQQALGQGPQFIFQYYREEENGRGNFPPRFSGLQFPNYSSELNVNALELDDSALYLCASSLAYTDYGYTFGSGTRLTVV.